This TCR beta chain derives from a study of control samples from healthy donors and cancer patients. The CDR3 consists of 16 residues. CDR1 is SEHNR and CDR2 is FQNEAQ in the germline V gene (reference sequence). The trim removed 6 bases at V and 3 bases at J, leaving 11 bases unmatched. This clone was recorded once. Using immunoSEQ multiplex PCR, the repertoire was profiled, and TCRdb retains in-frame clones only, with some absent. Of roughly 450,000 clones listed, around 90% are singletons. The receptor's source is a man in his forties or fifties with head and neck cancer. The rearrangement joins TRBV7-9 to TRBJ2-7; 10 nucleotides line up with TRBD1. The sequencing input was PBMCs. DNA of the CDR3: TGTGCCAGCAGTTCGGGACCGGGACAGGGGATCTACGAGCAGTACTTC. Protein sequence: CASSSGPGQGIYEQYF. The full variable domain, rest sourced from reference TRBV7-9 and TRBJ2-7, is DTGVSQNPRHKITKRGQNVTFRCDPISEHNRLYWYRQTLGQGPEFLTYFQNEAQLEKSRLLSDRFSAERPKGSFSTLEIQRTEQGDSAMYLCASSSGPGQGIYEQYFGPGTRLTVT.